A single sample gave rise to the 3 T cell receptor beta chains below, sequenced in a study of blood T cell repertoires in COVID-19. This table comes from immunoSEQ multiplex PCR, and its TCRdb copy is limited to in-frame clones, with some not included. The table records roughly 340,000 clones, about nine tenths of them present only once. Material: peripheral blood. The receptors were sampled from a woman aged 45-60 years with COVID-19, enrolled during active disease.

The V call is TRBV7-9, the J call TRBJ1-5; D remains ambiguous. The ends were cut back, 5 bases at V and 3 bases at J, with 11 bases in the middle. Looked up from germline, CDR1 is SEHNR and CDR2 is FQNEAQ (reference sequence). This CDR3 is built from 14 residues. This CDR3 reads CASSPGSLNQPQHF. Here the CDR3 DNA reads TGTGCCAGCAGCCCGGGGTCTCTCAATCAGCCCCAGCATTTT.

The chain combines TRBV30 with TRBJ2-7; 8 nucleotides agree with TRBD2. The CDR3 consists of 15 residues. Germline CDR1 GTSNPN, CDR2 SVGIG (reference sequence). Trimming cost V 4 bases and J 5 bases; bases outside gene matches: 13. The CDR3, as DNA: TGTGCCTGGAATGCAGGACTAGCTGTTGGGGACGAGCAGTACTTC. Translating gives CAWNAGLAVGDEQYF.

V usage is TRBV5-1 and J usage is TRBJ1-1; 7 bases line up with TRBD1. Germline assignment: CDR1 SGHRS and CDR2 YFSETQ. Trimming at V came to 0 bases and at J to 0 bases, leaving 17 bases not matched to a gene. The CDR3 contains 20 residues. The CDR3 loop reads CASSLVVSLSGGKMNTEAFF. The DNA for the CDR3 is TGCGCCAGCAGCTTGGTGGTCTCGTTGTCAGGGGGAAAAATGAACACTGAAGCTTTCTTT.